This TCR beta chain was recovered during a study of tumor T cells in aggressive B-cell lymphoma. Using immunoSEQ multiplex PCR, the repertoire was profiled, and TCRdb retains in-frame clones only, with some absent. The profile covers about 9,800 clones, with approximately 85% appearing a single time and about 4.5% taken by the ten largest. CDR3 size: 14 residues. This clone was seen a few times. The receptor was derived from an adult with diffuse large B cell lymphoma. The gene calls are TRBV1 and TRBJ1-1. TRBV1 is shown as a pseudogene. Source material: tumor tissue. The CDR3 reads CTSPGSGGYTEAFF. The CDR3 nucleotides are TGCACCAGCCCCGGGTCGGGGGGGTACACTGAAGCTTTCTTT.